This entry is about one T cell receptor beta chain. TCRdb's copy holds only in-frame clones and misses some; the assay was immunoSEQ multiplex PCR. Found here are about 1.5 million clones, about 98% of them singletons; the top ten hold about 0.4%. With 3 bases clipped from V and 9 bases from J, the junction kept 11 bases outside the gene matches. Germline V gives CDR1 MDHEN, CDR2 SYDVKM. The CDR3 totals 15 residues. The record originates from a study of shared clonotypes between healthy human individuals. The TCR sequence derives from a man aged 25-45 years in good health. The V call is TRBV28, the J call TRBJ2-1; 7 bases line up with TRBD1. The sample was naive CD4+ T cells sorted from blood. Indicated subset: CD45RA+ positively selected. The CDR3 nucleotides are TGTGCCAGCAGTTTCTTAGACAGGGCAACGGGTGAGCAGTTCTTC. It translates to CASSFLDRATGEQFF.